The 2 T cell receptor beta chains reported below all come from one sample, sequenced in a study of response to subunit inactivated influenza vaccine. MiXCR, applied by TCRdb to the RT-PCR reads, yields one record per CDR3 protein. The profile shows about 300,000 distinct CDR3 sequences, around a fifth of them singletons. The source material was PBMCs from blood, sampled less than 22 months after vaccination. These receptors came from a man between 50 and 75 years old who received an inactivated influenza vaccine.

The chain is built from TRBV5-1 and TRBJ1-1, with 7 bases identical to TRBD1. The V and J ends lost 8 bases and 1 base, in that order; junction bases with no gene match: 5. The CDR3 contains 13 residues. CDR1 and CDR2 from the germline V gene are SGHRS and YFSETQ. The CDR3 loop reads CASQGTANTEAFF. CDR3 nucleotides: TGCGCCAGTCAAGGGACAGCGAACACTGAAGCTTTCTTT.

The genes are TRBV7-2 and TRBJ1-2, with D tentatively TRBD1 (5 bases). V was cut by 1 base and J by 8 bases, with 17 bases left in between. This CDR3 is 15 amino acids long. Germline V lookup: CDR1 SGHTA, CDR2 FQGNSA. As DNA, the CDR3 is TGTGCCAGCAGCTTAGTTGTCGTAGGGGCCTTCGGCTACACCTTC. This gives the protein CASSLVVVGAFGYTF.